Detailed here is one T cell receptor beta chain. As yet, its antigen is unknown. Trimming removed 6 bases at V and 1 base at J, with 9 bases between. CDR1 is MRHNA, CDR2 SNTAGT, per germline. The CDR3 runs 13 residues. The record originates from a study of T cell responses to AZD1222 COVID-19 vaccine. Overall study results and limits: The reported proportion of spike-specific TCRs targeting unmutated variant regions was nearly half. In a largely white British group with more females than males, clonal diversity was possibly underestimated. The study found Spike-specific TCR breadth and depth rose after two AZD1222 doses.

The table came from immunoSEQ multiplex PCR; TCRdb's copy has only in-frame clones and leaves some out. The data show 200,000 to 250,000 clones, roughly 94% seen once. This material consisted of peripheral blood, taken 28 days after the second dose of the MenACWY control vaccine. The receptor comes from an adult who received the MenACWY meningococcal vaccine as a control. The V call is TRBV6-4, the J call TRBJ1-1; D may be TRBD1 (5 bases). As DNA, the CDR3 is TGTGCCAGCAGATCCGGGGCGAACACTGAAGCTTTCTTT. It is translated as CASRSGANTEAFF.